A single T cell receptor beta chain is shown here with its context. The data were obtained in a study of T cell changes during pregnancy in multiple sclerosis. TCRdb's copy holds only in-frame clones and misses some; the assay was immunoSEQ multiplex PCR. The sample contains about 92,000 clones, approximately 92% of which appear only once. Sequenced material: peripheral blood, taken in the first trimester of pregnancy. This clonotype was sampled from a female donor with multiple sclerosis, enrolled in a pregnancy study.

The CDR3 here is CAWKRDRGNTGELFF. CDR3 bases: TGTGCCTGGAAGCGGGACAGGGGTAACACCGGGGAGCTGTTTTTT. This sequence joins TRBV30 and TRBJ2-2; 10 nucleotides line up with TRBD1. The CDR3 extends over 15 amino acids. Trimming took 4 bases from V and 2 from J; bases not matched to a gene: 4. Germline CDR1 is GTSNPN and CDR2 is SVGIG (reference sequence). Full variable domain (outside the CDR3, taken from reference TRBV30 and TRBJ2-2): SQTIHQWPATLVQPVGSPLSLECTVEGTSNPNLYWYRQAAGRGLQLLFYSVGIGQISSEVPQNLSASRPQDRQFILSSKKLLLSDSGFYLCAWKRDRGNTGELFFGEGSRLTVL.